Shown below are 13 T cell receptor beta chains from a single sample sequenced in a study of vaccination and CD4 T cells after COVID-19. Antigen specificity for these receptors is unknown. Time point denoted: late sampling 161 to 241 days after vaccination in a few convalescent patients. As for treatment: approximately nine-day PBMC culture with coronavirus spike peptide pools or control peptides (ViraFEST assay). Sequencing of the DNA from cultured CD4+ T cells was carried out with the Oncomine TCR Beta short-read assay. MiXCR, run by TCRdb on the PCR reads, gives a single entry per CDR3 protein. The sample contains 25,000 to 30,000 distinct CDR3 sequences, 40% to 45% of which appear only once. The specimen comprised CD4+ T cells from blood, cultured in vitro, sampled about 7 months after SARS-CoV-2 vaccination. The origin of the receptors is a human donor who had recovered from COVID-19.

Remarks on this clonotype: An end of the junction does not agree with germline; a read error may underlie this. This chain uses TRBV7-9 with TRBJ2-1; TRBD1 matches 8 bases. CDR3 size: 14 residues. Per the germline V gene, CDR1 is SEHNR and CDR2 is FQNEAQ (reference sequence). The CDR3 DNA follows: TGTGTCAGCAGCACACTCAGGGGGCGCAATGAGCAGTTCTTC. This translates into CVSSTLRGRNEQFF.

The chain employs TRBV20-1 and TRBJ2-1, with 11 bases that match TRBD2. Germline V gives CDR1 DFQATT, CDR2 SNEGSKA (reference sequence). The CDR3 is made up of 17 amino acids. Trimming at V came to 3 bases and at J to 4 bases, leaving 11 bases not matched to a gene. CDR3 in DNA: TGCAGTGCTAGTCCGGTAGCGGGAGGGCCGCGGTACAATGAGCAGTTCTTC. Protein: CSASPVAGGPRYNEQFF.

V usage is TRBV7-9 and J usage is TRBJ1-1; tentatively, D is TRBD1 (6 bases). This CDR3 comprises 14 residues. Trimming took 3 bases from V and 5 from J, leaving 13 bases between them. Germline CDR1 SEHNR, CDR2 FQNEAQ (reference sequence). In nucleotides, the CDR3 is TGTGCCAGCAGCTTTAAAGGGGGGGATACTGAAGCTTTCTTT. Its protein is CASSFKGGDTEAFF.

The chain combines TRBV28 with TRBJ1-5; 7 nucleotides agree with TRBD1. Losses at the gene ends were 2 bases for V and 8 bases for J; bases not matched to a gene: 12. Germline V CDR1 and CDR2: MDHEN, SYDVKM. The CDR3 sequence is 16 residues long. In nucleotides, the CDR3 is TGTGCCAGCAGTTTACGTAGACAGGGTCTTGGAAAGCCCCAGCATTTT. This gives the protein CASSLRRQGLGKPQHF.

This chain connects TRBV7-2 to TRBJ2-7; D is ambiguous. The germline CDR1 and CDR2 sequences are SGHTA and FQGNSA. The CDR3 covers 14 residues. The germline V and J ends were trimmed by 1 base and 1 base, with 8 bases remaining between them. As DNA, the CDR3 is TGTGCCAGCAGCTTAGTATTACTATCCTACGAGCAGTACTTC. Translating gives CASSLVLLSYEQYF. The full variable domain, in which reference TRBV7-2 and TRBJ2-7 provide the parts outside the CDR3, is GAGVSQSPSNKVTEKGKDVELRCDPISGHTALYWYRQSLGQGLEFLIYFQGNSAPDKSGLPSDRFSAERTGGSVSTLTIQRTQQEDSAVYLCASSLVLLSYEQYFGPGTRLTVT.

The rearrangement joins TRBV20-1 to TRBJ2-5; 8 nucleotides align to TRBD2. CDR1 is DFQATT, CDR2 SNEGSKA, per germline (reference sequence). Trimming at V came to 0 bases and at J to 2 bases, leaving 5 bases not matched to a gene. The CDR3 totals 15 residues. The chain's CDR3 is CSARDRTSGQETQYF. CDR3 nucleotides: TGCAGTGCTAGAGACCGAACTAGCGGTCAAGAGACCCAGTACTTC.

The CDR3: CASTNSYEQYF. DNA of the CDR3: TGTGCCAGCACGAACTCCTACGAGCAGTACTTC. The rearrangement joins TRBV6-1 to TRBJ2-7; D unresolved. CDR1 and CDR2 from the germline V gene are MNHNS and SASEGT. CDR3 size: 11 residues. V gave up 7 bases and J gave up 0 bases, with 4 bases separating them.

This clonotype has more than one count but fewer than ten. The chain is built from TRBV27 and TRBJ2-1; the D gene is possibly TRBD2 (6 bases). There are 15 residues in the CDR3. Germline values: CDR1 MNHEY, CDR2 SMNVEV (reference sequence). V lost 4 bases and J lost 8, with 18 bases in between. CDR3 sequence (DNA): TGTGCCAGCAGTTCCCGGGGGACCCGGCGGCATGAGCAGTTCTTC. This codes for CASSSRGTRRHEQFF.

The chain has TRBV19 and TRBJ2-5; D uncertain. The CDR3 length is 13 residues. The V end lost 3 bases, the J end lost 7 bases, and 12 bases lay between the germline ends. In germline, CDR1 is LNHDA, CDR2 SQIVND (reference sequence). DNA of the CDR3: TGTGCCAGTAGTATCGGCGAGCCTGGGACCCAGTACTTC. Amino acid sequence: CASSIGEPGTQYF.

The genes are TRBV7-2 and TRBJ2-3; the D gene is possibly TRBD1 (5 bases). The CDR3 spans 12 residues. With 11 bases removed from V and 0 bases from J, the gap between germline ends came to 9 bases. Looked up from germline, CDR1 is SGHTA and CDR2 is FQGNSA. The CDR3 loop reads CAGAGSTDTQYF. CDR3 coding DNA: TGTGCCGGGGCTGGGAGCACAGATACGCAGTATTTT.

This clonotype has more than one count but fewer than ten. This chain connects TRBV7-8 to TRBJ2-5, with D uncertain. The germline V gene has CDR1 SGHVS and CDR2 FQNEAQ. This CDR3 comprises 14 residues. V lost 5 bases and J 2 bases, leaving 12 bases between the germline ends. CDR3 DNA sequence: TGTGCCAGCAGCCCGCGACTCCGGCAAGAGACCCAGTACTTC. Protein sequence: CASSPRLRQETQYF.

V and J are TRBV2 and TRBJ1-5; D possibly corresponds to TRBD1 (5 bases). Germline assignment: CDR1 SNHLY and CDR2 FYNNEI. The CDR3 is 14 residues long. The V gene lost 4 bases and the J gene lost 3 bases, with 10 bases spanning the gap. CDR3 protein: CASSVEGANQPQHF. The CDR3 DNA reads as TGTGCCAGCAGTGTCGAAGGGGCCAATCAGCCCCAGCATTTT.

The sample holds a few counts of this clonotype. The chain couples TRBV27 to TRBJ1-5; no clear D. CDR3 size: 12 residues. Trimming removed 8 bases at V and 4 bases at J, with 9 bases between. Germline assignment: CDR1 MNHEY and CDR2 SMNVEV (reference sequence). The CDR3 bases are TGTGCCAGCGGAACAGCTAATCAGCCCCAGCATTTT. Translating gives CASGTANQPQHF.